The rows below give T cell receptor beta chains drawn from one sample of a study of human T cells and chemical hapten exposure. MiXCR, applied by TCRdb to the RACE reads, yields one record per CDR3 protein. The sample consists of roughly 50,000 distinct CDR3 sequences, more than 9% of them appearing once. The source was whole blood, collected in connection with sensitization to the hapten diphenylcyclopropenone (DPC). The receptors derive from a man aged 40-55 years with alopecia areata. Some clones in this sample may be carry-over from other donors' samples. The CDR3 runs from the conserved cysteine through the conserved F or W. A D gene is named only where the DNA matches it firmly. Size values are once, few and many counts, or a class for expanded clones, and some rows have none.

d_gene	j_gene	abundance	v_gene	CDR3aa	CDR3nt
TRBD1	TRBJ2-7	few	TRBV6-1	CASSEQGQGYEQYF	TGTGCCAGCAGTGAACAGGGACAGGGATACGAGCAGTACTTC
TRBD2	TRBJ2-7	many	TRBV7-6	CASSSDPSGRNPYEQYF	TGTGCCAGCAGCTCCGACCCTAGCGGGAGAAACCCCTACGAGCAGTACTTC
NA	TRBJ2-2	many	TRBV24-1	CATSDSRMGTGELFF	TGTGCCACCAGTGATTCCCGTATGGGGACCGGGGAGCTGTTTTTT
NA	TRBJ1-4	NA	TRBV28	CASSSPRTATNEKLFF	TGTGCCAGCAGTTCCCCCCGGACAGCAACTAATGAAAAACTGTTTTTT
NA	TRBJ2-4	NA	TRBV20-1	CSARVLGTENIQYF	TGCAGTGCTAGAGTGTTAGGGACGGAAAACATTCAGTACTTC
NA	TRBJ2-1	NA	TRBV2	CASITSRDEQFF	TGTGCCAGCATTACGAGCCGGGATGAGCAGTTCTTC
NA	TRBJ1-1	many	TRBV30	CAWSPTNTEAFF	TGTGCCTGGAGTCCGACAAACACTGAAGCTTTCTTT
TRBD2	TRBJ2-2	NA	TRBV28	CASSPAAGVTGELFF	TGTGCCAGCAGTCCCGCAGCGGGAGTCACCGGGGAGCTGTTTTTT
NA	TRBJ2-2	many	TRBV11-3	CASMGYTGELFF	TGTGCCAGCATGGGGTACACCGGGGAGCTGTTTTTT
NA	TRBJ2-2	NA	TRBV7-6	CASSYRGGTTKTGELFF	TGTGCCAGCAGCTACCGGGGCGGGACCACCAAGACCGGGGAGCTGTTTTTT
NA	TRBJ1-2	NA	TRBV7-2	CASSLAKSDRTNGYTF	TGTGCCAGCAGCTTAGCGAAGTCGGACAGAACTAATGGCTACACCTTC
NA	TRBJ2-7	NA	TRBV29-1	CSVAGLHYEQYF	TGCAGCGTCGCCGGACTCCACTACGAGCAGTACTTC
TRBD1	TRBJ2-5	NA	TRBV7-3	CASSPGQGTGETQYF	TGTGCCAGCAGCCCAGGACAGGGCACGGGCGAGACCCAGTACTTC
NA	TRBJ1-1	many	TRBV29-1	CSVLATGFNTEAFF	TGCAGCGTTCTCGCCACCGGATTCAACACTGAAGCTTTCTTT
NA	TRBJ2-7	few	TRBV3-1	CASSQGTVFEQYF	TGTGCCAGCAGCCAAGGGACAGTGTTCGAGCAGTACTTC
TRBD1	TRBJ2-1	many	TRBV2	CASRGQDVYNEQFF	TGTGCCAGCAGGGGACAGGACGTTTATAATGAGCAGTTCTTC
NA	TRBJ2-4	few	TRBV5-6	CASSLTGRWENIQYF	TGTGCCAGCAGCTTAACGGGACGGTGGGAAAACATTCAGTACTTC
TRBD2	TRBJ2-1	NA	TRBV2	CASKFRLAGLATGDEQFF	TGTGCCAGCAAGTTCCGACTAGCGGGCCTTGCTACAGGGGATGAGCAGTTCTTC
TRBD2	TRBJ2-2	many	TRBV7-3	CASSPTSSGELFF	TGTGCCAGCAGTCCGACTAGCTCCGGGGAGCTGTTTTTT
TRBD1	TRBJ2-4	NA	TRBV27	CASSLIGQGANIQYF	TGTGCCAGCAGTTTAATCGGACAGGGGGCAAACATTCAGTACTTC
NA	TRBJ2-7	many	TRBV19	CASSMTETYEQYF	TGTGCCAGTAGTATGACCGAGACCTACGAGCAGTACTTC
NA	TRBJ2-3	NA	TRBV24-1	CATSDPREPDTQYF	TGTGCCACCAGTGATCCCAGGGAGCCAGATACGCAGTATTTT
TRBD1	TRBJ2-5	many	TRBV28	CASSLLQGLETQYF	TGTGCCAGCAGTTTACTACAGGGGTTGGAGACCCAGTACTTC
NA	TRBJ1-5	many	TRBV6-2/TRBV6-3	CASSSHRGLNQPQHF	TGTGCCAGCAGTTCCCATCGGGGACTCAATCAGCCCCAGCATTTT
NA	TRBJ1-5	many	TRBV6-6	CASTYRDQPQHF	TGTGCCAGCACTTACAGGGATCAGCCCCAGCATTTT
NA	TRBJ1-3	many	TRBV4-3	CASSQDQGNTIYF	TGCGCCAGCAGCCAAGATCAGGGAAACACCATATATTTT
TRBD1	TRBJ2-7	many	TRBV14	CASSQAPGTGSYEQYF	TGTGCCAGCAGCCAAGCTCCCGGGACAGGGAGCTACGAGCAGTACTTC
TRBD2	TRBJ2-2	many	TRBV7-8	CASSLGRTGGITTGELFF	TGTGCCAGCAGCTTAGGACGGACGGGAGGGATAACCACCGGGGAGCTGTTTTTT
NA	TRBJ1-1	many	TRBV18	CASSPPEGVMNTEAFF	TGTGCCAGCTCACCACCGGAGGGGGTTATGAACACTGAAGCTTTCTTT